Each of the 16 T cell receptor beta chains below was sequenced from the same sample in a study of blood T cell repertoires in COVID-19. The method was immunoSEQ multiplex PCR; TCRdb's version includes in-frame clones alone and lacks a portion of them. This table has approximately 190,000 clones, around 82% appearing once. What was sequenced was PBMCs or T cells enriched from blood (not recorded which). These receptors were taken from a man aged 40-49 years who had recovered from COVID-19.

This rearrangement joins TRBV5-8 to TRBJ1-2, with a possible D match to TRBD1 (6 bases). V lost 0 bases, J lost 5 bases, and 11 bases lay in between. The CDR3 consists of 14 residues. CDR1 SGHTS and CDR2 YDEGEE come from the germline V gene. The CDR3 protein is CASSLAGGGYGYTF. The CDR3 DNA follows: TGTGCCAGCAGCTTGGCTGGGGGCGGGTATGGCTACACCTTC. The full variable domain, with the rest looked up from reference TRBV5-8 and TRBJ1-2, is EAGVTQSPTHLIKTRGQQATLRCSPISGHTSVYWYQQALGLGLQFLLWYDEGEERNRGNFPPRFSGRQFPNYSSELNVNALELEDSALYLCASSLAGGGYGYTFGSGTRLTVV.

The CDR3 is CASTSHPGQSSYNSPLHF. CDR3 bases: TGTGCCAGTACCTCACACCCCGGACAGAGCTCCTATAATTCACCCCTCCACTTT. The chain carries TRBV19 and TRBJ1-6; possible D gene TRBD1, 6 bases. CDR3 size: 18 residues. Germline V gives CDR1 LNHDA, CDR2 SQIVND (reference sequence). The V gene lost 7 bases and the J gene lost 0 bases, with 19 bases spanning the gap.

The sample holds a few counts of this clone. The gene calls are TRBV5-4 and TRBJ2-1, with 10 bases aligning to TRBD2. The germline V gene encodes CDR1 SGHNT and CDR2 YYREEE (reference sequence). The CDR3 covers 16 residues. The J segment lost 4 bases and the V segment lost 4 bases, leaving 8 bases of the junction unmatched. The CDR3 DNA sequence: TGTGCCAGCAGCCAAGGGTCAGCGGGGGGGTACAATGAGCAGTTCTTC. Translated, it gives CASSQGSAGGYNEQFF.

The gene calls are TRBV6-2 or TRBV6-3 and TRBJ2-2; TRBD1 agrees at 9 bases. Trimming took 1 base from V and 5 from J; bases not matched to a gene: 8. Germline CDR1 MNHEY, CDR2 SVGEGT. The CDR3 is 17 residues long. CDR3 amino acids: CASSYLRAGTGTGELFF. CDR3 bases: TGTGCCAGCAGTTACTTAAGAGCCGGGACAGGGACCGGGGAGCTGTTTTTT.

The table lists this clone with a count of one. The chain recombines TRBV5-5 with TRBJ1-1; D possibly corresponds to TRBD1 (5 bases). There are 13 residues in the CDR3. Trimming removed 6 bases from V and 0 bases from J, with 9 bases in between. In germline, CDR1 is SGHKS, CDR2 YYEKEE (reference sequence). The CDR3 DNA reads TGTGCCAGCAACCAACAGGTGAACACTGAAGCTTTCTTT. Translating gives CASNQQVNTEAFF.

This chain connects TRBV4-3 to TRBJ2-1, with D possibly matching TRBD2 (6 bases). Per germline, CDR1 LGHNA and CDR2 YSLEER. This CDR3 has 15 amino acids. V gave up 0 bases and J gave up 2 bases, with 8 bases separating them. CDR3 nucleotide sequence: TGCGCCAGCAGCCAAGAAAAGCGGGCCTACAATGAGCAGTTCTTC. Protein product: CASSQEKRAYNEQFF.

V gene TRBV5-1 combines with J gene TRBJ1-4; D gene uncertain. Trimming took off 0 bases at V and 0 bases at J, with 9 bases between the two ends. Germline-derived CDR1 and CDR2 are SGHRS and YFSETQ. CDR3 length: 16 residues. The CDR3 here is CASSLAEDATNEKLFF. The CDR3 DNA reads TGCGCCAGCAGCTTGGCGGAGGATGCAACTAATGAAAAACTGTTTTTT.

This clone was counted once. The chain combines TRBV19 with TRBJ1-6; tentatively, D is TRBD1 (5 bases). The ends were cut back, 7 bases at V and 10 bases at J, with 17 bases in the middle. The CDR3 is made up of 14 amino acids. In germline, CDR1 is LNHDA, CDR2 SQIVND (reference sequence). CDR3 amino acids: CASNPPGRGSPLHF. CDR3 DNA: TGTGCCAGTAACCCACCAGGGCGGGGATCACCCCTCCACTTT.

The CDR3 DNA reads TGCGCCAGCAGCGGGGTACTAGCGGGCACAGATACGCAGTATTTT. This translates into CASSGVLAGTDTQYF. The chain has TRBV5-1 and TRBJ2-3, with 8 bases fitting TRBD2. V lost 4 bases and J lost 1; bases outside the gene matches: 5. The CDR3 has 15 residues. CDR1 and CDR2 (germline): SGHRS, YFSETQ.

The chain carries TRBV7-6 and TRBJ2-3, with D possibly being TRBD1 (7 bases). The V end lost 5 bases, the J end lost 0 bases, and 18 bases lay between the germline ends. The CDR3 contains 17 residues. In germline, CDR1 is SGHVS, CDR2 FNYEAQ. This CDR3 reads CASSRSRGDSSTDTQYF. In DNA form, the CDR3 reads TGTGCCAGCAGCCGTTCCAGGGGGGACTCTAGCACAGATACGCAGTATTTT.

CDR3 sequence: CASRTETNEKLFF. The DNA for the CDR3 is TGTGCCAGCAGGACGGAGACTAATGAAAAACTGTTTTTT. V is TRBV12-3 or TRBV12-4 and J is TRBJ1-4; D is ambiguous. The CDR3 has 13 amino acids. Trimming took 6 bases from V and 2 from J, leaving 7 bases between them.

V is TRBV7-9 and J is TRBJ2-2; TRBD2 is a possible D gene (5 bases). The CDR3 is 16 residues long. Per the germline V gene, CDR1 is SEHNR and CDR2 is FQNEAQ (reference sequence). V shed 4 bases and J shed 3 bases, with 15 bases lying between them. CDR3 DNA sequence: TGTGCCAGCAGCTCCGGCTTGGCGGGTTACACCGGGGAGCTGTTTTTT. Residues: CASSSGLAGYTGELFF.

The chain links TRBV6-5 to TRBJ1-6; no clear D. This CDR3 region has 15 residues. Germline V gives CDR1 MNHEY, CDR2 SVGAGI. V was clipped by 6 bases and J by 6 bases, with 15 bases between them. The CDR3 sequence is CASRRTYSGNSPLHF. The CDR3 nucleotides read TGTGCCAGCAGGCGGACTTATTCTGGTAATTCACCCCTCCACTTT.

The chain recombines TRBV4-3 with TRBJ1-6, with D unresolved. This CDR3 is built from 14 residues. Deletions cut 0 bases from V and 7 bases from J, with 7 bases between. The germline V gene has CDR1 LGHNA and CDR2 YSLEER. The CDR3 is CASSQETGNSPLHF. The CDR3 DNA is TGCGCCAGCAGCCAAGAAACGGGAAATTCACCCCTCCACTTT.

V is TRBV6-1 and J is TRBJ1-5; no reliable D call. V lost 3 bases, J lost 2 bases, and 11 bases lay in between. The CDR3 has 15 residues. The V gene's germline CDR1 is MNHNS and CDR2 SASEGT. DNA for the CDR3: TGTGCCAGCAGTGACCTAATCGGGGGCAATCAGCCCCAGCATTTT. Its protein is CASSDLIGGNQPQHF.

The V gene is TRBV2, the J gene TRBJ1-5, with TRBD1 identical over 9 bases. Germline V gives CDR1 SNHLY, CDR2 FYNNEI. The CDR3 spans 15 residues. The ends lost 4 bases at V and 7 bases at J; junction bases unmatched: 8. This chain's CDR3 is CASSGRGQGAQPQHF. CDR3 sequence (DNA): TGTGCCAGCAGTGGAAGGGGACAGGGCGCGCAGCCCCAGCATTTT. The complete variable domain, with remaining parts taken from reference TRBV2 and TRBJ1-5, reads EPEVTQTPSHQVTQMGQEVILRCVPISNHLYFYWYRQILGQKVEFLVSFYNNEISEKSEIFDDQFSVERPDGSNFTLKIRSTKLEDSAMYFCASSGRGQGAQPQHFGDGTRLSIL.